Sequencing of this T cell receptor (beta chain) was carried out in a study of control samples from healthy donors and cancer patients. Germline V gives CDR1 MGHRA, CDR2 YSYEKL. The ends were cut back, 4 bases at V and 1 base at J, with 7 bases in the middle. The CDR3 covers 14 residues. Clones were sequenced by immunoSEQ multiplex PCR, and TCRdb holds only the in-frame ones, with some missing. In the table there are over 75,000 clones, around four fifths of which are singletons. The sample comprised blood. The receptor comes from a man aged 25 to 40 in good health. The gene calls are TRBV4-1 and TRBJ2-2, with D uncertain. The CDR3 loop reads CASSRQENTGELFF. The CDR3 DNA reads as TGCGCCAGCAGCCGGCAGGAGAACACCGGGGAGCTGTTTTTT.